This TCR beta chain was documented in a study of cytotoxic CD8 clonotypes in ibrutinib-treated CLL. Repertoires were generated with immunoSEQ multiplex PCR, while TCRdb's copy carries only in-frame clones and drops some. This sample has roughly 150,000 clones, with 60% to 85% found just once. Unmatched junction bases numbered 5, after V lost 2 bases and J lost 11 bases. The CDR3 consists of 12 residues. Germline V gene lookup returns CDR1 SGDLS and CDR2 YYNGEE. Sequenced here: PBMCs, sampled after 24 months of ibrutinib treatment. The V call is TRBV9, the J call TRBJ2-3, with 7 bases fitting TRBD2. The clonotype was recovered from a human donor with chronic lymphocytic leukemia. CDR3 DNA sequence: TGTGCCAGCAGCGTTTTCGGCGGGAGGCAGTATTTT. Protein: CASSVFGGRQYF.